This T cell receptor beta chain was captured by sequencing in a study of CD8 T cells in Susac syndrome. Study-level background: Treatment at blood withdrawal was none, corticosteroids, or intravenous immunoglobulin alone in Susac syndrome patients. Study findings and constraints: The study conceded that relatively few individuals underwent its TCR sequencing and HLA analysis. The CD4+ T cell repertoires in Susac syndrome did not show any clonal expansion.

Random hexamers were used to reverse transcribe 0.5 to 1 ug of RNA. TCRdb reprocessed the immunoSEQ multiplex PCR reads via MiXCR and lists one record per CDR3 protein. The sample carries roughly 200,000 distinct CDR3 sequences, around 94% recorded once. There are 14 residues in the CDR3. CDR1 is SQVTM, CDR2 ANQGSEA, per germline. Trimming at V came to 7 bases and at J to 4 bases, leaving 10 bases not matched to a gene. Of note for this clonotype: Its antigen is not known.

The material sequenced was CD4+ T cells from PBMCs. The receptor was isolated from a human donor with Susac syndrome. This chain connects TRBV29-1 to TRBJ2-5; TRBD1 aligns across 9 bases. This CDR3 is CSADITGGRETQYF. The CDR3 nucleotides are TGCAGCGCTGACATAACAGGGGGCCGAGAGACCCAGTACTTC.